This T cell receptor beta chain came from a study of CD8 T cells in Susac syndrome. Random hexamers were used to reverse transcribe about 0.45 to 1 ug of RNA. TCRdb itself ran the immunoSEQ multiplex PCR reads through MiXCR, one entry per CDR3 protein. The sample includes 150,000 to 200,000 distinct CDR3 sequences, 94% of them seen just once. The germline V gene has CDR1 SGHAT and CDR2 FQNNGV. V was clipped by 2 bases and J by 7 bases, with 8 bases between them. The CDR3 spans 13 residues. Sequencing of TCR beta was undertaken in CD8+ and CD4+ T cells derived from blood. The chain joins TRBV11-2 to TRBJ2-2; D gene unclear. This clonotype was obtained from a human donor with multiple sclerosis. The source material was CD4+ T cells from PBMCs. DNA of the CDR3: TGTGCCAGCAGCTTATTTCCCGACGGGGAGCTGTTTTTT. Residues: CASSLFPDGELFF.